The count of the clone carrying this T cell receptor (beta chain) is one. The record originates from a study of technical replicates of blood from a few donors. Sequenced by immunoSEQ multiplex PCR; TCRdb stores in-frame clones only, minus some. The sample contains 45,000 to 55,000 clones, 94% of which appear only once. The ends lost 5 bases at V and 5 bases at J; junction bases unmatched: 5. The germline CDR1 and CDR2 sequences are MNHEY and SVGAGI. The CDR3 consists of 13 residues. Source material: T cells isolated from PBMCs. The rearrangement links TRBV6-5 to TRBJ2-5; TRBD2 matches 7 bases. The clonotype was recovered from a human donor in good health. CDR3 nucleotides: TGTGCCAGCAGTCCTAGGGGAGGGGAGACCCAGTACTTC. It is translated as CASSPRGGETQYF.